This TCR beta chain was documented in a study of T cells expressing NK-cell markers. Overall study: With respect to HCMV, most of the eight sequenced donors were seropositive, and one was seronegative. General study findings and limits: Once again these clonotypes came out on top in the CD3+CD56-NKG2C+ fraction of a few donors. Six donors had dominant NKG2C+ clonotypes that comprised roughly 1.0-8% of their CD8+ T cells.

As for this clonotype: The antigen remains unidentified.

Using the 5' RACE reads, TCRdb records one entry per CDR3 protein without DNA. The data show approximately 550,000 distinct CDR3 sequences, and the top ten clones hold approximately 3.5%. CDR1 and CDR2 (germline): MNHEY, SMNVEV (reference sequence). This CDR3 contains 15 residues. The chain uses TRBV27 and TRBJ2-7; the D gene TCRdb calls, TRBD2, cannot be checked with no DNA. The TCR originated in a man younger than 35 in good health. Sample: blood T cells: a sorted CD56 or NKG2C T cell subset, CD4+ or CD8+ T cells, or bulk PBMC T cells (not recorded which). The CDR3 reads CASSALPVSSYEQYF.